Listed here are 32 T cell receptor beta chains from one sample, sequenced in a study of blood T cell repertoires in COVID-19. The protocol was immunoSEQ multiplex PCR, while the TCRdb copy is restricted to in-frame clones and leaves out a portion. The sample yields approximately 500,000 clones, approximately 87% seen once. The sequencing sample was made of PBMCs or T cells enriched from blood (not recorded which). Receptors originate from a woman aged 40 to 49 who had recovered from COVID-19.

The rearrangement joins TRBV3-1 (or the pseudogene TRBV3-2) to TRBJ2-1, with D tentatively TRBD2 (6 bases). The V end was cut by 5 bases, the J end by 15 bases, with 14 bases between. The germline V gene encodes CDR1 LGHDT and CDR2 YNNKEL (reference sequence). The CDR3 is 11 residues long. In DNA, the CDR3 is TGTGCCAGCAGCTCCAGGGAGGCTCTGTTCTTC. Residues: CASSSREALFF.

The CDR3 DNA reads as TGTGCCAGCAGCGCCCGTGGACAGGGAAGTTCACCCCTCCACTTT. Translated, it gives CASSARGQGSSPLHF. The chain recombines TRBV7-2 with TRBJ1-6; 8 nucleotides align to TRBD1. The CDR3 is 15 residues long. CDR1 is SGHTA, CDR2 FQGNSA, per germline. The V gene end was trimmed by 5 bases and the J gene end by 9 bases; junction bases not matched to a gene: 9.

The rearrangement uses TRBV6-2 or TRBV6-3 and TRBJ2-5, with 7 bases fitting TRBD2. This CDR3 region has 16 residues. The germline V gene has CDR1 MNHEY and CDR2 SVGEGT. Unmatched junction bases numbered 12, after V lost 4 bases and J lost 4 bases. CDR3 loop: CASSSAKAGRRETQYF. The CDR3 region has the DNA TGTGCCAGCAGTTCCGCAAAGGCCGGGAGGCGAGAGACCCAGTACTTC.

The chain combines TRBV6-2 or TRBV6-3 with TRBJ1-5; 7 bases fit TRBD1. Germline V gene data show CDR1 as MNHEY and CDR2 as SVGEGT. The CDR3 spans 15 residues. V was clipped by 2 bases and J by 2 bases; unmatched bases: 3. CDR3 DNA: TGTGCCAGCAGTTACACCGGGACAGGCAATCAGCCCCAGCATTTT. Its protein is CASSYTGTGNQPQHF.

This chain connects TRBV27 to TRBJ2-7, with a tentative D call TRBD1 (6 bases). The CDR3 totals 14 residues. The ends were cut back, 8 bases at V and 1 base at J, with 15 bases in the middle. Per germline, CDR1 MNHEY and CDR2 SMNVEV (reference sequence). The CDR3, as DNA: TGTGCCAGCCGACAGGATATTATTTCCTACGAGCAGTACTTC. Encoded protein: CASRQDIISYEQYF.

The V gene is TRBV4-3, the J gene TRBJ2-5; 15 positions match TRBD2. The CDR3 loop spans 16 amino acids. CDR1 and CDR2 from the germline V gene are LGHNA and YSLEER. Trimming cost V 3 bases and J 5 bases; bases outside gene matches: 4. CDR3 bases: TGCGCCAGCAGCCAGGGACTAGCGGGAGGTTGGGAGACCCAGTACTTC. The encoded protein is CASSQGLAGGWETQYF.

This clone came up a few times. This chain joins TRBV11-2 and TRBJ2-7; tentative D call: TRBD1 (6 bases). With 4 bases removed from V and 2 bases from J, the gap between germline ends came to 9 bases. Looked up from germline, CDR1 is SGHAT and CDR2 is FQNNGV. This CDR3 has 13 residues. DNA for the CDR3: TGTGCCAGCAGCTGGGGGCGGGCCTACGAGCAGTACTTC. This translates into CASSWGRAYEQYF.

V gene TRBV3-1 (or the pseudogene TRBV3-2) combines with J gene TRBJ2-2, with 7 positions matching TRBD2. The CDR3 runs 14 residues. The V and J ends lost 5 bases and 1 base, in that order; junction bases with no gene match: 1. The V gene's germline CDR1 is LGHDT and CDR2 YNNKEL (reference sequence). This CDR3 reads CASSWTRNTGELFF. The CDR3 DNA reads TGTGCCAGCAGCTGGACTAGGAACACCGGGGAGCTGTTTTTT.

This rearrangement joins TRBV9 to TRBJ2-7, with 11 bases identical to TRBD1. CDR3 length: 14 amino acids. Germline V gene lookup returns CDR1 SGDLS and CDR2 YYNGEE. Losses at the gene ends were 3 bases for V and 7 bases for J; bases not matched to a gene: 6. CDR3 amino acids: CASSAWDRGNEQYF. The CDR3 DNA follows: TGTGCCAGCAGCGCTTGGGACAGGGGGAATGAGCAGTACTTC. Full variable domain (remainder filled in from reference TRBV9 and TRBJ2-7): DSGVTQTPKHLITATGQRVTLRCSPRSGDLSVYWYQQSLDQGLQFLIQYYNGEERAKGNILERFSAQQFPDLHSELNLSSLELGDSALYFCASSAWDRGNEQYFGPGTRLTVT.

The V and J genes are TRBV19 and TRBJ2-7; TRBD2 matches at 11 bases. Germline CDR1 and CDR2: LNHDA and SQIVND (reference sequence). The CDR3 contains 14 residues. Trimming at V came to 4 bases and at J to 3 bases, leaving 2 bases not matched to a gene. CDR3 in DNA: TGTGCCAGTAGTACCGGGACTAGCGGCTACGAGCAGTACTTC. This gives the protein CASSTGTSGYEQYF.

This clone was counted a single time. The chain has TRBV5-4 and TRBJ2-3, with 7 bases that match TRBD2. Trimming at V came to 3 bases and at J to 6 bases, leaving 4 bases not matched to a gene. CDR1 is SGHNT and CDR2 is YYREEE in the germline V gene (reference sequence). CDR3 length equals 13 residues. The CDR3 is CASSSVLADTQYF. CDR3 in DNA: TGTGCCAGCAGCTCGGTACTAGCGGATACGCAGTATTTT.

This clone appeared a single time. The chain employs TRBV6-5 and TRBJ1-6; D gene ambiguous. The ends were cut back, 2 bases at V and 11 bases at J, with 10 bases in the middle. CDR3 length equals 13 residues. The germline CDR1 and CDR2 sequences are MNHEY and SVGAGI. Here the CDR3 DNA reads TGTGCCAGCAGTTACCGGAGGGTAACACCCCTCCACTTT. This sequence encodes CASSYRRVTPLHF.

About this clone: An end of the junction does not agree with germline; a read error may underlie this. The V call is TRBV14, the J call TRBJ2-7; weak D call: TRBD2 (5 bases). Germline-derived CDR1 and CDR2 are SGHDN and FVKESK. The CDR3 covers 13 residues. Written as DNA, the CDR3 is TGTGCCAGCAGCCAAGCTAACGCAGACTCCGGGGACTTC. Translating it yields CASSQANADSGDF. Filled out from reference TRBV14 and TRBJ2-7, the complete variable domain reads EAGVTQFPSHSVIEKGQTVTLRCDPISGHDNLYWYRRVMGKEIKFLLHFVKESKQDESGMPNNRFLAERTGGTYSTLKVQPAELEDSGVYFCASSQANADSGDFGPGTRLTVT.

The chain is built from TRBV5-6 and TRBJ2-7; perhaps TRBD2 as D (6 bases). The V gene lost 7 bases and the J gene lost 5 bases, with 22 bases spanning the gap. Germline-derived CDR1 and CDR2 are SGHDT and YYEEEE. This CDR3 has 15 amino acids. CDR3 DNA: TGTGCCAGCGGCCGGGTTGGGGCAGGGAGGAACGAGCAGTACTTC. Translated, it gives CASGRVGAGRNEQYF.

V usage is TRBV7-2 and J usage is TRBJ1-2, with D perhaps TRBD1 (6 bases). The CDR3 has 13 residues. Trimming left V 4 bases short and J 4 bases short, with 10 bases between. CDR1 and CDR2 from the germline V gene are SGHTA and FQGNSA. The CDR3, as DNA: TGTGCCAGCAGCTCCGGACAGCTCTATGGCTACACCTTC. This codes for CASSSGQLYGYTF.

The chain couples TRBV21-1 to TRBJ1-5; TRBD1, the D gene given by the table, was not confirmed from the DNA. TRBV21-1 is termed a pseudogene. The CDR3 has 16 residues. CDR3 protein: CASSPRPLGWNQPQHF. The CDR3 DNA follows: TGTGCCAGCAGCCCACGGCCCTTGGGCTGGAATCAGCCCCAGCATTTT.

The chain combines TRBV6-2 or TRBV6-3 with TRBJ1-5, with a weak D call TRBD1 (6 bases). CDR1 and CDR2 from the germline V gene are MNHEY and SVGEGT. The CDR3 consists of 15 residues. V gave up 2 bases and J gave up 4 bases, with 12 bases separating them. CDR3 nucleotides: TGTGCCAGCAGTTACAAGGACAGCTTAAATCAGCCCCAGCATTTT. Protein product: CASSYKDSLNQPQHF.

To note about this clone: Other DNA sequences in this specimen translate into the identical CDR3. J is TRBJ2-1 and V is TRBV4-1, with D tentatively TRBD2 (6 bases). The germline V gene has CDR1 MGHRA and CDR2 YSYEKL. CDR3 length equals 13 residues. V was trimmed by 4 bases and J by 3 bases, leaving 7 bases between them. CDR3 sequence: CASSPGLYNEQFF. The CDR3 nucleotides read TGCGCCAGCAGCCCGGGACTCTACAATGAGCAGTTCTTC.

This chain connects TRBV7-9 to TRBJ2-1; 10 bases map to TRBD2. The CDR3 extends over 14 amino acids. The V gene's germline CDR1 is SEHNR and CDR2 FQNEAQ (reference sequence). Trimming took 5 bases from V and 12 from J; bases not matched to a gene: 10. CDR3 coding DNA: TGTGCCAGCAGCCCCGGCCTAGCGGGAGTGGGGCAGTTCTTC. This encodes CASSPGLAGVGQFF.

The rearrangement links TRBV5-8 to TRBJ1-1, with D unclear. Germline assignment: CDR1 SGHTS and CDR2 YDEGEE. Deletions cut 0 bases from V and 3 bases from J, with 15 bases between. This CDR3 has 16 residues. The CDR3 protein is CASSLGVGGPHTEAFF. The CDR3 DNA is TGTGCCAGCAGCTTGGGGGTTGGAGGACCTCACACTGAAGCTTTCTTT.

The CDR3 nucleotides read TGTGCCAGCAGCTTAGCAGGGGGCGCTCAGGAAAAACTGTTTTTT. Translation gives CASSLAGGAQEKLFF. V gene TRBV13 combines with J gene TRBJ1-4; 8 bases match TRBD1. V gave up 1 base and J gave up 8 bases; unmatched junction bases: 6. The length of the CDR3 is 15 residues. CDR1 and CDR2 from the germline V gene are PRHDT and FYEKMQ (reference sequence).

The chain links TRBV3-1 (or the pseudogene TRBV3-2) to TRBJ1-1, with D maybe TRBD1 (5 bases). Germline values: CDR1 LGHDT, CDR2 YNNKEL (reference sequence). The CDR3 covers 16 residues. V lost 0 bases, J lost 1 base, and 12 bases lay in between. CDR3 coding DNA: TGTGCCAGCAGCCAAGATTTCAGGGTCGGGAACACTGAAGCTTTCTTT. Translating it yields CASSQDFRVGNTEAFF.

CDR3 protein: CASSALENSNQPQHF. CDR3 bases: TGTGCCAGCAGCGCGCTAGAGAATAGCAATCAGCCCCAGCATTTT. V and J are TRBV9 and TRBJ1-5; unclear D gene. This CDR3 has 15 amino acids. Germline lookup yields CDR1 SGDLS and CDR2 YYNGEE. Trimming took off 3 bases at V and 0 bases at J, with 10 bases between the two ends.

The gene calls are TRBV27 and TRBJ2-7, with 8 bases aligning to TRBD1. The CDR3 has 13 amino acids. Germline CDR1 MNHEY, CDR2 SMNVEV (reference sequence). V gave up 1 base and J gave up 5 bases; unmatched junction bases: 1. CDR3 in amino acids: CASSLLTGDEQYF. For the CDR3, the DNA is TGTGCCAGCAGTTTATTGACAGGGGACGAGCAGTACTTC.

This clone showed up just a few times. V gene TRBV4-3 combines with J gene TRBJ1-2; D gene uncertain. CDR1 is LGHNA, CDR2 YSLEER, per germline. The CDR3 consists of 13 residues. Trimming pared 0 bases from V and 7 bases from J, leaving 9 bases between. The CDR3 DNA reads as TGCGCCAGCAGCCAAGATGGGCTCTCTGGCTACACCTTC. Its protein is CASSQDGLSGYTF.

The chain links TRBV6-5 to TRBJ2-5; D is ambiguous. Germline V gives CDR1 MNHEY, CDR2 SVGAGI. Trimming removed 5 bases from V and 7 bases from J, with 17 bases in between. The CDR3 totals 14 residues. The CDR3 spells CASSPSPLVGTQYF. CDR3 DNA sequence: TGTGCCAGCAGTCCTTCACCACTCGTCGGGACCCAGTACTTC.

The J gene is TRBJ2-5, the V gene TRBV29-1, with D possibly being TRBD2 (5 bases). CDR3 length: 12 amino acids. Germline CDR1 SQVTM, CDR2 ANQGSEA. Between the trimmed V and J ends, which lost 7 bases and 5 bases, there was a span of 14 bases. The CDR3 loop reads CSAVGGSETQYF. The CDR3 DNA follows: TGCAGCGCCGTCGGTGGGAGCGAGACCCAGTACTTC.

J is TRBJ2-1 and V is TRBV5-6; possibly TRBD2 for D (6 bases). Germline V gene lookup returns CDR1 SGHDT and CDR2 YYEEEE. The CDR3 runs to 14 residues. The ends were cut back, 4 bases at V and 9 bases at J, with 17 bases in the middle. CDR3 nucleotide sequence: TGTGCCAGCAGCGCCTTAATGACTAGAAGTGAGCAGTTCTTC. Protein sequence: CASSALMTRSEQFF.

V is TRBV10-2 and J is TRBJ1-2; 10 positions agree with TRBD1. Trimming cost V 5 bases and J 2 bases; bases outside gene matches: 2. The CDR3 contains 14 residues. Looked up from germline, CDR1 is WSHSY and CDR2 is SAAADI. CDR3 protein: CASSPGQGNYGYTF. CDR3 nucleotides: TGCGCCAGCAGTCCGGGACAGGGGAACTATGGCTACACCTTC.

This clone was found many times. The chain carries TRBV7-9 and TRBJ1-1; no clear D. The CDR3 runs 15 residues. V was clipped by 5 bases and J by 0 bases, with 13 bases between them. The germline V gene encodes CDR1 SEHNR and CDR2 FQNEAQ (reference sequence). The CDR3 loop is CASSPSDTLNTEAFF. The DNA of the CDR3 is TGTGCCAGCAGCCCCAGTGATACCCTGAACACTGAAGCTTTCTTT.

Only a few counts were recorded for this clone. The CDR3 sequence is CASSNSGSRSYNSPLHF. Written as DNA, the CDR3 is TGTGCCAGTAGTAACTCAGGGTCTCGCTCCTATAATTCACCCCTCCACTTT. The genes are TRBV19 and TRBJ1-6; a weak D match, TRBD1 (5 bases). The CDR3 runs to 17 residues. Germline CDR1 is LNHDA and CDR2 is SQIVND (reference sequence). The V gene lost 4 bases and the J gene lost 0 bases, with 13 bases spanning the gap.

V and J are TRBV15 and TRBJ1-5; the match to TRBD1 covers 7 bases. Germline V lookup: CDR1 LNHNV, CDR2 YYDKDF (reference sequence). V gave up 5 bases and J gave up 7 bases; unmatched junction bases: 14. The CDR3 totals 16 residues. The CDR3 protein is CATSLKGQERGQPQHF. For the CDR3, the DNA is TGTGCCACCAGCTTGAAAGGACAGGAAAGAGGGCAGCCCCAGCATTTT. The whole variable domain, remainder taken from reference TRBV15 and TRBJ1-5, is DAMVIQNPRYQVTQFGKPVTLSCSQTLNHNVMYWYQQKSSQAPKLLFHYYDKDFNNEADTPDNFQSRRPNTSFCFLDIRSPGLGDTAMYLCATSLKGQERGQPQHFGDGTRLSIL.